Listed here are 2 T cell receptor beta chains from one sample, sequenced in a study of OX40 agonist ivuxolimab in advanced cancers. The protocol was immunoSEQ multiplex PCR, while the TCRdb copy is restricted to in-frame clones and leaves out a portion. In the table there are tens of thousands of clones, 82% of which are singletons. The sample here was CD4+ or CD8+ T cells sorted from blood, taken in a trial of the OX40 agonist ivuxolimab. These TCRs come from an adult with an advanced solid tumor such as melanoma, head and neck, liver or kidney cancer.

This clone turned up a few times. The chain recombines TRBV29-1 with TRBJ1-1, with D uncertain. There are 13 residues in the CDR3. Trimming left V 6 bases short and J 0 bases short, with 11 bases between. The V gene's germline CDR1 is SQVTM and CDR2 ANQGSEA. The CDR3: CSVGGSMNTEAFF. The CDR3 bases are TGCAGCGTAGGCGGATCCATGAACACTGAAGCTTTCTTT.

This clone was counted between two and nine times. The rearrangement uses TRBV2 and TRBJ1-1; D unclear. The CDR3 loop spans 16 amino acids. From germline, CDR1 is SNHLY and CDR2 FYNNEI. V shed 0 bases and J shed 7 bases, with 18 bases lying between them. The DNA for the CDR3 is TGTGCCAGCAGTGAAGCGCTTCTTAGCTGGCAGCTTGAAGCTTTCTTT. Protein product: CASSEALLSWQLEAFF.